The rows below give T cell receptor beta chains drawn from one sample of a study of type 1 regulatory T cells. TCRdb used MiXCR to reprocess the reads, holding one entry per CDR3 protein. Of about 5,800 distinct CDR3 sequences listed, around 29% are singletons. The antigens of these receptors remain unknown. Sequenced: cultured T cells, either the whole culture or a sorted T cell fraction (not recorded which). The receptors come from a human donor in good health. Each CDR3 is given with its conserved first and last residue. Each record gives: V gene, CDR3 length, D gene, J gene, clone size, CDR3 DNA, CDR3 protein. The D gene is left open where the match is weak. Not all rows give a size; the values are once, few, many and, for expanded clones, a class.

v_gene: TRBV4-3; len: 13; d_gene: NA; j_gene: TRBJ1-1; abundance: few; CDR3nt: TGCGCCTCCTCCGGGACGGCGAACACTGAAGCTTTCTTT; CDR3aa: CASSGTANTEAFF
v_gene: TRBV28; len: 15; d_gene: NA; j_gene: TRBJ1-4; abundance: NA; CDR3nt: TGTGCCAGCAGCCAAGGGTCACAGGGACGAGAAAAACTGTTTTTT; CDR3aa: CASSQGSQGREKLFF
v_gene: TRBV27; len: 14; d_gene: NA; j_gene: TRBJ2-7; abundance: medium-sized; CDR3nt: TGTGCCAGCAGTTCCAGCACAGGGCCCTACGAGCAGTACTTC; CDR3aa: CASSSSTGPYEQYF
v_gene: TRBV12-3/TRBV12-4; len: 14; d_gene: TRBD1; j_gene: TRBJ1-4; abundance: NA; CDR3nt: TGTGCCAGCAGTCGACAGGGGTTGAATGAAAAACTGTTTTTT; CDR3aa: CASSRQGLNEKLFF
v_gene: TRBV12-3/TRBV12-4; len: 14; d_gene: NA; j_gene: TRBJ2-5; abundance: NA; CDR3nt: TGTGCCAGCTGGGGCCAGCGGGACCAAGAGACCCAGTACTTC; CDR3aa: CASWGQRDQETQYF
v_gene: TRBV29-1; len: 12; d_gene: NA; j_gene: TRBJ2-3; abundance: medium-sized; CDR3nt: TGCAGCGTACCCCCGGCTGTAGATACGCAGTATTTT; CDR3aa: CSVPPAVDTQYF
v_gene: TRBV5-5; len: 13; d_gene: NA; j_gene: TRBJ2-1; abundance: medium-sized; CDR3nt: TGTGCCAGCAGCGCCGGACCATACAATGAGCAGTTCTTC; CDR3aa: CASSAGPYNEQFF
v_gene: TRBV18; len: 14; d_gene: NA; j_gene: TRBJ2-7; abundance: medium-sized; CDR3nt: TGTGCCAGCTCACCAACGCCGGGGGACGCCGAGCAGTACTTC; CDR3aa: CASSPTPGDAEQYF
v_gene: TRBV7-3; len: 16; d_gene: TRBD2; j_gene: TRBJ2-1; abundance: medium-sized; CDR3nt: TGTGCCAGCAGCCCCGGGACTAGCGGGGCTTTGGGTGAGCAGTTCTTC; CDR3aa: CASSPGTSGALGEQFF
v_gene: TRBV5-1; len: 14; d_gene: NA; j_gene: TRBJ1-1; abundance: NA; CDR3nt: TGCGCCAGCAGCTCGGCACCGCCGAACACTGAAGCTTTCTTT; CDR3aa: CASSSAPPNTEAFF
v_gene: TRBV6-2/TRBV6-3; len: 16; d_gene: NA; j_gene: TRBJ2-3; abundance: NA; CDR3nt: TGTGCCAGCAGTTACTCGTCCAGAGGTGGCACAGATACGCAGTATTTT; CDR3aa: CASSYSSRGGTDTQYF
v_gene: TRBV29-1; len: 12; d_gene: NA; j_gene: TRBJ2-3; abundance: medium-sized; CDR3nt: TGCAGCGTTAGGCTAGCGTTTGATACGCAGTATTTT; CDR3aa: CSVRLAFDTQYF
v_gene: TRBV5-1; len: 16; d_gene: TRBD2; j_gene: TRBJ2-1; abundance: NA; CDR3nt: TGCGCCAGCACCCACCCGACTAGCGGGATAAACAATGAGCAGTTCTTC; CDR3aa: CASTHPTSGINNEQFF
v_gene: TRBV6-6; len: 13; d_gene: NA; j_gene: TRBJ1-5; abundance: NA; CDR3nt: TGTGCCAGCAACCCTCAGTACAATCAGCCCCAGCATTTT; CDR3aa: CASNPQYNQPQHF
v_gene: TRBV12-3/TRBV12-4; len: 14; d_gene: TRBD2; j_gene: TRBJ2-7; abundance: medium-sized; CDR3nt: TGTGCCAGCAGTTCGACTAGCGGAGGTAGCGAGCAGTACTTC; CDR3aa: CASSSTSGGSEQYF
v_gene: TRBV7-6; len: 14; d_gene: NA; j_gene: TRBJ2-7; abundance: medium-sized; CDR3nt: TGTGCCAGCAGCCCCGGACCCCCTTTAAACGAGCAGTACTTC; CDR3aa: CASSPGPPLNEQYF
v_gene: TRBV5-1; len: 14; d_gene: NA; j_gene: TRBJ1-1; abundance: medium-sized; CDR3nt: TGCGCCAGCAGCCGAGGGGGGGTGAACACTGAAGCTTTCTTT; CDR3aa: CASSRGGVNTEAFF
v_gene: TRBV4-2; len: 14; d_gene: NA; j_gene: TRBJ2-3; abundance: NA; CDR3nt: TGTGCCAGCCAAGAAACGAAGAGGACAGATACGCAGTATTTT; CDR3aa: CASQETKRTDTQYF
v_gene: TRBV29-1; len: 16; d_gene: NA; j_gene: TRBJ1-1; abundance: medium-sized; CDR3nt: TGCAGCGTTCGCAGGAGTCCAACCCGCGCAGACACTGAAGCTTTCTTT; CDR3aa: CSVRRSPTRADTEAFF
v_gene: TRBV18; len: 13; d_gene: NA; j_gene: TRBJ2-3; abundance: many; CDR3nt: TGTGCCAGCTCACCACTCCGGACGGATACGCAGTATTTT; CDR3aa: CASSPLRTDTQYF
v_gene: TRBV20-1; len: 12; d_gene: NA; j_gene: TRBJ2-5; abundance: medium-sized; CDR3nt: TGCAGTGCTAGTAGCGACCAAGAGACCCAGTACTTC; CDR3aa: CSASSDQETQYF
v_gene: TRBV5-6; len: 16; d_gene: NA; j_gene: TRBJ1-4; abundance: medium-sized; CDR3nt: TGTGCCAGCAGCTTGGTCGGACGGGCAACTAATGAAAAACTGTTTTTT; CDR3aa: CASSLVGRATNEKLFF
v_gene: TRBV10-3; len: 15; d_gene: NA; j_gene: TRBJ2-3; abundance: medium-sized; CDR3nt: TGTGCCATCAGTGGTCCGGCGGCGTCCACAGATACGCAGTATTTT; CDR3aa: CAISGPAASTDTQYF
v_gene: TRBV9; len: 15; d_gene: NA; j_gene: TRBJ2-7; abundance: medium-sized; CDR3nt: TGTGCCAGCAGCGTAGGGTACTCCCCTTTCTACGAGCAGTACTTC; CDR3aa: CASSVGYSPFYEQYF
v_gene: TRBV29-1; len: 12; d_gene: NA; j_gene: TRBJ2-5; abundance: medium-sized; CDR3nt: TGCAGCGGCGGGACCTACCAAGAGACCCAGTACTTC; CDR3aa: CSGGTYQETQYF
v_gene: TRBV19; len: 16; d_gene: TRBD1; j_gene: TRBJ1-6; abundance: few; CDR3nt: TGTGCCAGTAGTATAGGCAGCGGACAGGTGAATTCACCCCTCCACTTT; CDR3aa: CASSIGSGQVNSPLHF
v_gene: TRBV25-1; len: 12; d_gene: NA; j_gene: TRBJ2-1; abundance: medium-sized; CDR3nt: TGTGCCAGCAGGAGAGGATACAATGAGCAGTTCTTC; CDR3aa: CASRRGYNEQFF
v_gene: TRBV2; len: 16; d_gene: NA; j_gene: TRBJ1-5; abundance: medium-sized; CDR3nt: TGTGCCAGCAGTGAAGCGCTGTGGGGTAATTATCAGCCCCAGCATTTT; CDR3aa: CASSEALWGNYQPQHF
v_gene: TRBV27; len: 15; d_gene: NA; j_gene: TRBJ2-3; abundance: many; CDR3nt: TGTGCCAGCAGTTTATCGGGACTCCCCACAGATACGCAGTATTTT; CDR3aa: CASSLSGLPTDTQYF
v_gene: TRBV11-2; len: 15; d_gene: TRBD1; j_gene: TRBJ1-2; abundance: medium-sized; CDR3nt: TGTGCCAGCAGCTCACGACAGGGGTCAACAGGGGGCTACACCTTC; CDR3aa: CASSSRQGSTGGYTF
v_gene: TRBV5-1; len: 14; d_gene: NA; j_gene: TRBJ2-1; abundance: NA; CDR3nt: TGCGCCAGCAGCTTGGTAGGGGATGGCAATGAGCAGTTCTTC; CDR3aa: CASSLVGDGNEQFF
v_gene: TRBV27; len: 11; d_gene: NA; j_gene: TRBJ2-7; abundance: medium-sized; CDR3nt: TGTGCCAGCAGTTTAAGGGGGGAGCAGTACTTC; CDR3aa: CASSLRGEQYF
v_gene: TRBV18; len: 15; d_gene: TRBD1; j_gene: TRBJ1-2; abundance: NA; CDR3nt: TGTGCCAGCTCATCTCAGGGACAGGGGGCAGGAGGCTACACCTTC; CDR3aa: CASSSQGQGAGGYTF
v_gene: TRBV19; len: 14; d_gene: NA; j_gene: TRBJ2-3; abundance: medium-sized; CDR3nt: TGTGCCAGTAGTACCCGGGACAGCACAGATACGCAGTATTTT; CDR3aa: CASSTRDSTDTQYF
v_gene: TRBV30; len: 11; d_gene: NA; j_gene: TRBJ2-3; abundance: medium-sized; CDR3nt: TGTGCCTGGAGTAGTGGCAATACGCAGTATTTT; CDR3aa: CAWSSGNTQYF
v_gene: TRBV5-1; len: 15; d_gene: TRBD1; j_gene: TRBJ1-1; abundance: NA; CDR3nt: TGCGCCAGCAGCTTGAATACAGGGGAGCGAACTGAAGCTTTCTTT; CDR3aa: CASSLNTGERTEAFF
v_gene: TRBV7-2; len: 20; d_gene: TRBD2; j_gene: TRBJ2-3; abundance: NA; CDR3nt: TGTGCCAGCAGCCCAACTGGATGGACTAGCGGGAGCCTGGGCACAGATACGCAGTATTTT; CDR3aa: CASSPTGWTSGSLGTDTQYF
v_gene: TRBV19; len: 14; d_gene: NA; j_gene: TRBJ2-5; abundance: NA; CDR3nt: TGTGCCAGTAAGAGTTTGGGGCGCCAAGAGACCCAGTACTTC; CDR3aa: CASKSLGRQETQYF
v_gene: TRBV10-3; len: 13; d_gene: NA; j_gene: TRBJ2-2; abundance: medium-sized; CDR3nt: TGTGCCATCAGTGAACAGCGCACCGGGGAGCTGTTTTTT; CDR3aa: CAISEQRTGELFF
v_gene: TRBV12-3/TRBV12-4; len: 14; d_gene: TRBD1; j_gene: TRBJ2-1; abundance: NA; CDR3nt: TGTGCCAGCAGTCCCGGACAGGGTTGGAATGAGCAGTTCTTC; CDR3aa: CASSPGQGWNEQFF
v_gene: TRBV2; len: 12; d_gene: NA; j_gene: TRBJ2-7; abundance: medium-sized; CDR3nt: TGTGCCAGCAGTCAGGATACCTACGAGCAGTACTTC; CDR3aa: CASSQDTYEQYF
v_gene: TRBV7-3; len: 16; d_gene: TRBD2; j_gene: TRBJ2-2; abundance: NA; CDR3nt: TGTGCCAGCAGCCGGGGACTAGCGGGTAACACCGGGGAGCTGTTTTTT; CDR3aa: CASSRGLAGNTGELFF
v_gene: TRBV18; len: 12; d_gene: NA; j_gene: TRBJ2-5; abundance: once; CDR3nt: TGTGCCAGCTCACCACAACGAGAGACCCAGTACTTC; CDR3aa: CASSPQRETQYF
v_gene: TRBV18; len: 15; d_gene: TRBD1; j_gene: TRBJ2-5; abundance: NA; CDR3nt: TGTGCCAGCTCACCAAACTGGGACAGCCAAGAGACCCAGTACTTC; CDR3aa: CASSPNWDSQETQYF
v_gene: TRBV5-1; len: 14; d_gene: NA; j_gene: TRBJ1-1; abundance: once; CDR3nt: TGCGCCAGCAGTTCGGACGGACAGAACACTGAAGCTTTCTTT; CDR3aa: CASSSDGQNTEAFF
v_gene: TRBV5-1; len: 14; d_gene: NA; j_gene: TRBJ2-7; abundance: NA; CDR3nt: TGCGCCAGCAGCTTGAGGGGTCCGGAGAACGAGCAGTACTTC; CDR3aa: CASSLRGPENEQYF
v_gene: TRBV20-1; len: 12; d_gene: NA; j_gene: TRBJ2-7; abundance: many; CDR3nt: TGCAGTGCGAGGGCGGGACCCTACGAGCAGTACTTC; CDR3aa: CSARAGPYEQYF
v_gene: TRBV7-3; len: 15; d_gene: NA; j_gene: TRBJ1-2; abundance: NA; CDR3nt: TGTGCCAGCAGTATGTCGGGCGCCCTGGAGGGAGGCTACACCTTC; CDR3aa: CASSMSGALEGGYTF
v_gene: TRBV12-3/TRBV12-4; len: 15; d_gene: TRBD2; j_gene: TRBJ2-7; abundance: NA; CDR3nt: TGTGCCAGCAGTTCTCCGCGGACTAGCCGCTACGAGCAGTACTTC; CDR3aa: CASSSPRTSRYEQYF
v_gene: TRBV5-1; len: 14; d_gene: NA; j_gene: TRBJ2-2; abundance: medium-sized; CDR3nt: TGCGCCAGCAGCTTGGATCCGGACACCGGGGAGCTGTTTTTT; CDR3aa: CASSLDPDTGELFF
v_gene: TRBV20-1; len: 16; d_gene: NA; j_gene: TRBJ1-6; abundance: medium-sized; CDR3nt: TGCAGTGCTAGAGACGAGACAAGCTCCTATAATTCACCCCTCCACTTT; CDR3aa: CSARDETSSYNSPLHF